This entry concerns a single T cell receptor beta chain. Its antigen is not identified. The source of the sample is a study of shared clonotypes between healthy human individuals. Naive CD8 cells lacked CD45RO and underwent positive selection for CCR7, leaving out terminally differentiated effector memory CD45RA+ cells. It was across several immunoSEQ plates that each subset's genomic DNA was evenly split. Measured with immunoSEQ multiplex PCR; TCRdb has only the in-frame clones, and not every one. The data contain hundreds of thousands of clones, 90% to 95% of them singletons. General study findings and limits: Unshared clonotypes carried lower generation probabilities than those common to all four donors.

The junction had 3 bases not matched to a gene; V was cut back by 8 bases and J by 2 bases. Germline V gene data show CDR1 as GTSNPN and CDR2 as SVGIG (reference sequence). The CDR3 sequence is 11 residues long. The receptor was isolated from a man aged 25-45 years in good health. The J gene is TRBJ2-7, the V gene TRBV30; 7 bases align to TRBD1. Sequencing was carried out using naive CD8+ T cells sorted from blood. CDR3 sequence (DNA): TGTGCCGGAACAGGGGCCTACGAGCAGTACTTC. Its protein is CAGTGAYEQYF.